Detailed here is one T cell receptor (beta chain). This entry comes from a study of blood T cell repertoires in COVID-19. Study-wide context: COVID-19 samples, acute and convalescent, were from the United States, Italy and Spain. PBMCs, B-cell-depleted T cells, or T cells provided the cDNA or gDNA that made up the material.

The CDR3 length is 14 residues. The V and J ends lost 6 bases and 4 bases, in that order; junction bases with no gene match: 7. Germline V gives CDR1 MGHDK, CDR2 SYGVNS. Those enrolled in Seattle joined during active infection and were followed longitudinally afterward. Per the study methods: Amplification with reference gene primers provided the estimates of nucleated cell counts. The protocol was immunoSEQ multiplex PCR, while the TCRdb copy is restricted to in-frame clones and leaves out a portion. For V, J and clone size, that table is used; D and trimming come from the DNA. Among approximately 70,000 clones listed, about 89% were seen once.

The sequencing input was peripheral blood. The source of this sequence is a man aged 45-60 years with COVID-19, enrolled during active disease. V and J are TRBV25-1 and TRBJ1-1, with 8 bases that match TRBD1. The CDR3 is CASRSDRGPTEAFF. CDR3 in DNA: TGTGCCAGCAGGTCAGACAGGGGACCCACTGAAGCTTTCTTT.